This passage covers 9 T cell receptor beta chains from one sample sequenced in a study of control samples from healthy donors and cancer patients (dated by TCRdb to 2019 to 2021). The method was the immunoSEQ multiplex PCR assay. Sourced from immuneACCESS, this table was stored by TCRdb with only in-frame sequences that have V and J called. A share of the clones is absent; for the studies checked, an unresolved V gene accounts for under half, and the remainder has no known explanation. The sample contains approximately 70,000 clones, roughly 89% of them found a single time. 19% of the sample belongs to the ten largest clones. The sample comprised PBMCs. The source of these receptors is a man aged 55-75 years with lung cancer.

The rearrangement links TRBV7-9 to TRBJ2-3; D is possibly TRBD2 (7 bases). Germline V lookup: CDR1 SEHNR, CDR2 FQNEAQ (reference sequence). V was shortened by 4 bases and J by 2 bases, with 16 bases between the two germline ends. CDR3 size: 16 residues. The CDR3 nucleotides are TGTGCCAGCAGCTCGCGGGGGCCAGAGTTCACAGATACGCAGTATTTT. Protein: CASSSRGPEFTDTQYF. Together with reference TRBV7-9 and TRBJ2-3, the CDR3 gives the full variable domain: DTGVSQNPRHKITKRGQNVTFRCDPISEHNRLYWYRQTLGQGPEFLTYFQNEAQLEKSRLLSDRFSAERPKGSFSTLEIQRTEQGDSAMYLCASSSRGPEFTDTQYFGPGTRLTVL.

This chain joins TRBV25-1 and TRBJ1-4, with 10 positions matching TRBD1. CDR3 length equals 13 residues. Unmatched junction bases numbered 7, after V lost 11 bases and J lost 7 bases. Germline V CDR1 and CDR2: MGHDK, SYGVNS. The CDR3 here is CASRGQGGEKLFF. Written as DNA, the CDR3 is TGTGCCTCTAGAGGACAGGGGGGTGAAAAACTGTTTTTT. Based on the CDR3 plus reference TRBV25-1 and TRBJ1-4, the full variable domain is EADIYQTPRYLVIGTGKKITLECSQTMGHDKMYWYQQDPGMELHLIHYSYGVNSTEKGDLSSESTVSRIRTEHFPLTLESARPSHTSQYLCASRGQGGEKLFFGSGTQLSVL.

In DNA form, the CDR3 reads TGTGCCTGGAGTGTACCGACAGGGGGTACGAGACAGCCCCAGCATTTT. This sequence encodes CAWSVPTGGTRQPQHF. This chain links TRBV30 with TRBJ1-5, with 9 nucleotides matching TRBD1. The V segment lost 0 bases and the J segment 7 bases; nucleotides outside the gene matches: 10. This CDR3 is built from 16 residues. Germline-derived CDR1 and CDR2 are GTSNPN and SVGIG (reference sequence). Supplemented by reference TRBV30 and TRBJ1-5, the full variable domain reads SQTIHQWPATLVQPVGSPLSLECTVEGTSNPNLYWYRQAAGRGLQLLFYSVGIGQISSEVPQNLSASRPQDRQFILSSKKLLLSDSGFYLCAWSVPTGGTRQPQHFGDGTRLSIL.

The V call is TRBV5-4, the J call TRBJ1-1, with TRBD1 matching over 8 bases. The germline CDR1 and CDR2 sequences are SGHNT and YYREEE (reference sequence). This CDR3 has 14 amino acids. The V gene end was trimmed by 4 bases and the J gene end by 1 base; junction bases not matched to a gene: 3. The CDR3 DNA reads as TGTGCCAGCAGCAGGGGACAGGAGAACACTGAAGCTTTCTTT. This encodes CASSRGQENTEAFF.

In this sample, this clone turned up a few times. The CDR3 is CASTHALTRGPNNQPQHF. The CDR3 DNA is TGTGCCAGCACTCACGCCTTAACCAGGGGGCCAAACAATCAGCCCCAGCATTTT. The V gene is TRBV3-1 (or the pseudogene TRBV3-2), the J gene TRBJ1-5; 8 bases are a match to TRBD1. The germline V gene encodes CDR1 LGHDT and CDR2 YNNKEL (reference sequence). The CDR3 length is 18 residues. V was clipped by 7 bases and J by 3 bases; unmatched bases: 17.

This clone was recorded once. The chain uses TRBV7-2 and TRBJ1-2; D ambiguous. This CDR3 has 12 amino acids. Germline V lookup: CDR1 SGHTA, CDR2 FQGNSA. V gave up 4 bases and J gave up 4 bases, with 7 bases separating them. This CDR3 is CASSSLFYGYTF. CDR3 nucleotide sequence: TGTGCCAGCAGCTCCTTATTCTATGGCTACACCTTC.

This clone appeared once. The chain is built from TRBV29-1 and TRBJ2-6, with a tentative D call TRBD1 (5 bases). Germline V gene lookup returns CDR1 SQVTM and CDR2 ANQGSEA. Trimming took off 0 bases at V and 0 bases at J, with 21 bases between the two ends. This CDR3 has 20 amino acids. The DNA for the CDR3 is TGCAGCGTTGAAGATCAGGGTGACGGAGACCTGCCCTCTGGGGCCAACGTCCTGACTTTC. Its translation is CSVEDQGDGDLPSGANVLTF.

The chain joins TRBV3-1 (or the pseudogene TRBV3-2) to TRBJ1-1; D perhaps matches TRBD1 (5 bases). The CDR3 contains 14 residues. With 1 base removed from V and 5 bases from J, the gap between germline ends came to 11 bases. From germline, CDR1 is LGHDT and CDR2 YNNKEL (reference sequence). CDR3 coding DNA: TGTGCCAGCAGCCAAGGGGTGGGGCGAACTGAAGCTTTCTTT. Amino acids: CASSQGVGRTEAFF.

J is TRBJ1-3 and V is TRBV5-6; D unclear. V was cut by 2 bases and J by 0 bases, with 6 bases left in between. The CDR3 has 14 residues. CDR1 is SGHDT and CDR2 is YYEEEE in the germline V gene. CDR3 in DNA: TGTGCCAGCAGCTTATCGATCTCTGGAAACACCATATATTTT. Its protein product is CASSLSISGNTIYF.